The sequence of this T cell receptor (beta chain) was determined in a study of T cells in Graves' hyperthyroidism and ophthalmopathy. Lactation, pregnancy, other autoimmune disease or uncontrolled infection excluded patients. Germline V gene lookup returns CDR1 DFQATT and CDR2 SNEGSKA (reference sequence). CDR3 length equals 16 residues. The junction had 3 bases not matched to a gene; V was cut back by 0 bases and J by 0 bases. The TCR beta CDR3 regions underwent amplification using RNA transcripts as the source. When the TCR CDR3 underwent first-round RT-PCR, the HTBI primer set was used. TCRdb re-called the multiplex PCR reads through MiXCR, storing one row per CDR3 protein. The profile covers a few hundred thousand distinct CDR3 sequences, with about 15% appearing a single time and roughly 7.4% taken by the ten largest.

Sequencing was carried out using blood. The TCR comes from a young woman with Graves' hyperthyroidism. The rearrangement links TRBV20-1 to TRBJ2-5; 11 nucleotides match TRBD2. The CDR3 is CSARDASGGNQETQYF. The CDR3 DNA reads as TGCAGTGCTAGAGATGCTAGCGGGGGGAACCAAGAGACCCAGTACTTC.